This TCR beta chain was identified during a study of blood T cell repertoires in COVID-19. Study summary: Samples of COVID-19 (acute and convalescent) were obtained from the United States, Italy and Spain. Nucleic acid was either cDNA or gDNA, and it came from T cells, B-cell-depleted T cells, or PBMCs.

In the original analysis: Reference gene primer amplification yielded estimated nucleated cell counts. Sequenced by immunoSEQ multiplex PCR; TCRdb stores in-frame clones only, minus some. V, J and clone size are taken as reported in that table, and D and trimming were inferred from the DNA itself. This table holds about 220,000 clones, 82% found once. From germline, CDR1 is SGHNT and CDR2 YYREEE (reference sequence). This CDR3 contains 15 residues. V lost 2 bases and J lost 2; bases outside the gene matches: 5. This clonotype originated in a woman in her sixties or seventies with COVID-19, enrolled during active disease. This chain connects TRBV5-4 to TRBJ2-7, with TRBD1 identical over 9 bases. The sequenced material came from peripheral blood. The CDR3 here is CASSFGQGQTYEQYF. DNA for the CDR3: TGTGCCAGCAGCTTTGGACAGGGGCAGACCTACGAGCAGTACTTC.